One and the same sample provided the 8 T cell receptor beta chains below, sequenced in a study of T cell responses to AZD1222 COVID-19 vaccine. Clones were read by immunoSEQ multiplex PCR, and TCRdb kept only the in-frame ones, dropping some. The sample lists some 70,000 clones; over 70% were seen once. This specimen consisted of peripheral blood, obtained 28 days after the second AZD1222 dose. The receptors stem from an adult who received the AZD1222 COVID-19 vaccine.

This clone was found a few times. Written as DNA, the CDR3 is TGTGCCAGTTACCGGACTAGCGGGGGGTACACCGGGGAGCTGTTTTTT. As protein: CASYRTSGGYTGELFF. The chain is built from TRBV19 and TRBJ2-2; TRBD2 matches at 14 bases. The CDR3 is 16 residues long. Trimming took 8 bases from V and 3 from J; bases not matched to a gene: 5. The germline V gene has CDR1 LNHDA and CDR2 SQIVND (reference sequence). The whole variable domain, filled in from reference TRBV19 and TRBJ2-2, reads DGGITQSPKYLFRKEGQNVTLSCEQNLNHDAMYWYRQDPGQGLRLIYYSQIVNDFQKGDIAEGYSVSREKKESFPLTVTSAQKNPTAFYLCASYRTSGGYTGELFFGEGSRLTVL.

The chain links TRBV30 to TRBJ2-3; D may be TRBD1 (5 bases). The V gene lost 3 bases and the J gene lost 2 bases, with 12 bases spanning the gap. In germline, CDR1 is GTSNPN, CDR2 SVGIG (reference sequence). The CDR3 has 14 residues. CDR3 amino acids: CAWRGRVNTDTQYF. In DNA, the CDR3 is TGTGCCTGGAGGGGCAGGGTCAACACAGATACGCAGTATTTT.

V usage is TRBV30 and J usage is TRBJ1-2; D remains ambiguous. The CDR3 consists of 13 residues. V gave up 4 bases and J gave up 6 bases, with 15 bases separating them. Germline V gives CDR1 GTSNPN, CDR2 SVGIG (reference sequence). The CDR3 region is CAWTTFREDGYTF. The DNA for the CDR3 is TGTGCCTGGACTACATTCAGAGAGGATGGCTACACCTTC.

The table lists this clone with a count of one. The chain uses TRBV28 and TRBJ2-5, with D perhaps matching TRBD2 (5 bases). The V and J ends lost 5 bases and 7 bases respectively, with 17 bases between them. Germline CDR1 is MDHEN and CDR2 is SYDVKM. The CDR3 extends over 14 amino acids. CDR3 sequence: CASSPDFSLVTQYF. CDR3 in DNA: TGTGCCAGCAGTCCGGACTTTTCCCTCGTGACCCAGTACTTC.

The genes are TRBV27 and TRBJ2-5; tentatively, D is TRBD1 (6 bases). The CDR3 is 15 residues long. Trimming left V 5 bases short and J 3 bases short, with 16 bases between. The germline gives CDR1 MNHEY, CDR2 SMNVEV (reference sequence). CDR3 sequence (DNA): TGTGCCAGCAGTACCCAGGGGAGAGAAGAAGAGACCCAGTACTTC. It translates to CASSTQGREEETQYF.

The chain carries TRBV6-5 and TRBJ2-3; tentative D call: TRBD1 (5 bases). Germline CDR1 is MNHEY and CDR2 is SVGAGI. Trimming removed 7 bases at V and 2 bases at J, with 10 bases between. The CDR3 runs to 13 residues. The CDR3 protein is CASTRTFTDTQYF. CDR3 sequence (DNA): TGTGCCAGCACCAGGACATTCACAGATACGCAGTATTTT.

The V gene is TRBV6-2 or TRBV6-3, the J gene TRBJ2-2; TRBD1 aligns across 8 bases. Trimming removed 5 bases from V and 6 bases from J; junction bases left unmatched: 11. Germline V gives CDR1 MNHEY, CDR2 SVGEGT. CDR3 length equals 16 residues. CDR3 in amino acids: CASSNRDRRVSGELFF. CDR3 nucleotides: TGTGCCAGCAGTAACCGGGACAGGCGTGTATCCGGGGAGCTGTTTTTT.

The rearrangement links TRBV4-3 to TRBJ1-1; D might be TRBD1 (5 bases). Germline CDR1 reads LGHNA; CDR2 reads YSLEER. The CDR3 loop spans 13 amino acids. Trimming took 3 bases from V and 3 from J, leaving 8 bases between them. CDR3 sequence (DNA): TGCGCCAGCAGCCAGACACAGGACACTGAAGCTTTCTTT. Its protein product is CASSQTQDTEAFF.